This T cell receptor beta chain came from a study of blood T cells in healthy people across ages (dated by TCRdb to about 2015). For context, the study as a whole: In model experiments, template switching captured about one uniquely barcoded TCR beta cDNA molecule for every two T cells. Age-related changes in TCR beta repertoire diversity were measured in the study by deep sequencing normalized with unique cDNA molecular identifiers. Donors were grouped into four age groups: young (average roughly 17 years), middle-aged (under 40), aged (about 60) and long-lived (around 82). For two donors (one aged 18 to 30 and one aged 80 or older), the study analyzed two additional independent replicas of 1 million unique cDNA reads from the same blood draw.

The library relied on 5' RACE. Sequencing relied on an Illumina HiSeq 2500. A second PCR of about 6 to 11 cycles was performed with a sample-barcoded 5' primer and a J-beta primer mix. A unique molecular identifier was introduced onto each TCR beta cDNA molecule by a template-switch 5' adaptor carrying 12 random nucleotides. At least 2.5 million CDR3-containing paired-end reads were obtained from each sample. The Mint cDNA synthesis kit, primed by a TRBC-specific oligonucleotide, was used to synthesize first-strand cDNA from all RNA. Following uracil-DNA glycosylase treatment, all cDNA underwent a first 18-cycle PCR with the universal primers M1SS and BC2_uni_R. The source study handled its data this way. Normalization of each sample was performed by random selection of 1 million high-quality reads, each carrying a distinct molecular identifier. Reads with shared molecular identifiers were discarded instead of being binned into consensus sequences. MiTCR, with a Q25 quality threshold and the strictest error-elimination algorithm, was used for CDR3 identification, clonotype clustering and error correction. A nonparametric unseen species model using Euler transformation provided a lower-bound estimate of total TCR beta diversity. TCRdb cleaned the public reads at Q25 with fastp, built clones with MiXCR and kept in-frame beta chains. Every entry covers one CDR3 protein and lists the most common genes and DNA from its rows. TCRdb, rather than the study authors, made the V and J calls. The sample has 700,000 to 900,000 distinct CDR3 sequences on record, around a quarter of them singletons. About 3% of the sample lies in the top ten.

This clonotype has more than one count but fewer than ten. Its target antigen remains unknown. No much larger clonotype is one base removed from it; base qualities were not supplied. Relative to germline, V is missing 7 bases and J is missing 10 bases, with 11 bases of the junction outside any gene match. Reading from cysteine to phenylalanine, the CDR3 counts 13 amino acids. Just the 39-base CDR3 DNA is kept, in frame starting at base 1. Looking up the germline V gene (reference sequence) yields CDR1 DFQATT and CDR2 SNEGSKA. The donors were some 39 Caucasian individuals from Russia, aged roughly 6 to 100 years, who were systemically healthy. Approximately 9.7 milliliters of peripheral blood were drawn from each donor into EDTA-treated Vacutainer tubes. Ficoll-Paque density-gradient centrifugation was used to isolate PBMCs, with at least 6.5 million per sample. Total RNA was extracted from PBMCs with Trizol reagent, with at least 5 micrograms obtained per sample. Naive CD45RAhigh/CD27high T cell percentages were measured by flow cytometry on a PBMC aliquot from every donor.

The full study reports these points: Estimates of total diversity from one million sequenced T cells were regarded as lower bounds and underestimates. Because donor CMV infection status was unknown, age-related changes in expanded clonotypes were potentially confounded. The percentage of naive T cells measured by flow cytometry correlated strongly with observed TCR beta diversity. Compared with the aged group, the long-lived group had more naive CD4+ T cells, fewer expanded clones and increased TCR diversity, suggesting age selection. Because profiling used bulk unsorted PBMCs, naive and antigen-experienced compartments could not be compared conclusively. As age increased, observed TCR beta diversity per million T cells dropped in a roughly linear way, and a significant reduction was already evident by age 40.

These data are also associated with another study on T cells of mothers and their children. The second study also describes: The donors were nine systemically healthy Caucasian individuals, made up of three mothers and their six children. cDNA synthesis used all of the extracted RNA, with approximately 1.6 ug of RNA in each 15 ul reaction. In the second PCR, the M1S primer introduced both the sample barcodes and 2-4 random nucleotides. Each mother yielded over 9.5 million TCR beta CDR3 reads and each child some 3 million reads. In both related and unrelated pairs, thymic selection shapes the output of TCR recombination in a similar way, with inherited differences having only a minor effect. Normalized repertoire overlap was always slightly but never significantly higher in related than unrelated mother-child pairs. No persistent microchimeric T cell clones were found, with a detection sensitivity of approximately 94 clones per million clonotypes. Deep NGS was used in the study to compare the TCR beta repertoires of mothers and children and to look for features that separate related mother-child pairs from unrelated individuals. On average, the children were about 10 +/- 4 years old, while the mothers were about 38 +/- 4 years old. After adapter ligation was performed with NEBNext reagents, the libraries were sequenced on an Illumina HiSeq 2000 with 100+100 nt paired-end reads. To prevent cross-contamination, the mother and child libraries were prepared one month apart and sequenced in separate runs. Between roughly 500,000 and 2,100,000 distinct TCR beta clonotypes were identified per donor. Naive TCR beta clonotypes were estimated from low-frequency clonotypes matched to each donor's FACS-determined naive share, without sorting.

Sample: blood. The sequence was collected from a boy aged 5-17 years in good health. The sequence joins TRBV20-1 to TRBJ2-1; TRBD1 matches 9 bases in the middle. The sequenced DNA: TGCAGTGTCCCCGGCTGGGACAGGGCCGAGCAGTTCTTC. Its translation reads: CSVPGWDRAEQFF.